These 12 T cell receptor beta chains share one sample of origin, sequenced in a study of regulatory T cells in long-lasting Graves disease. Time point of the sample: newly diagnosed GD, antithyroid drugs for less than 3 months. From PBMCs, RNA was extracted and then used to make the TCR library. The TCR beta library used iRepertoire HTBI primers with Arm-PCR amplification of CDR3. In TCRdb, the multiplex PCR reads were re-called with MiXCR into one record per CDR3 protein. The data contain approximately 400,000 distinct CDR3 sequences, 12% of them singletons. The same sample was also studied in work on T cells in Graves' hyperthyroidism and ophthalmopathy.

This sample comprised peripheral blood mononuclear cells (PBMCs), obtained at new diagnosis, from a patient treated with antithyroid drugs. These receptors all come from a woman younger than 30 with Graves disease.

The J gene is TRBJ2-1, the V gene TRBV11-1; D remains ambiguous. V gave up 3 bases and J gave up 6 bases, with 15 bases separating them. The germline CDR1 and CDR2 sequences are SGHAT and FQDESV (reference sequence). CDR3 length: 15 residues. The CDR3 loop is CASSLKGRGFNEQFF. In nucleotides, the CDR3 is TGTGCCAGCAGCTTGAAAGGCCGCGGATTCAATGAGCAGTTCTTC.

This clonotype appeared many times. The chain employs TRBV7-9 and TRBJ1-1, with no clear D. V was pared by 1 base and J by 0 bases, with 9 bases between. CDR3 length: 15 amino acids. Germline CDR1 is SEHNR and CDR2 is FQNEAQ (reference sequence). In DNA form, the CDR3 reads TGTGCCAGCAGCTTAGGAGTCGATTTGAACACTGAAGCTTTCTTT. Amino acid sequence: CASSLGVDLNTEAFF.

This clonotype was seen only a few times. This chain uses TRBV25-1 with TRBJ1-1; 8 positions agree with TRBD1. J was trimmed by 8 bases and V by 4 bases; bases with no gene match: 6. This CDR3 spans 13 amino acids. The germline CDR1 and CDR2 sequences are MGHDK and SYGVNS. CDR3 bases: TGTGCCAGCAGTGTCCAGACAGGGGCGGAAGCTTTCTTT. Protein: CASSVQTGAEAFF.

Notes on this clonotype: A far larger clone is only one base removed, so a read error is likely. V gene TRBV5-1 combines with J gene TRBJ1-3; perhaps TRBD1 as D (6 bases). Per the germline V gene, CDR1 is SGHRS and CDR2 is YFSETQ. This CDR3 spans 16 amino acids. The DNA of the CDR3 is TGTGCCAGCAGCTTATTTGGACAGTTCACTGGAAACACCATATATTTT. Protein sequence: CASSLFGQFTGNTIYF.

This clonotype was seen many times. The rearrangement uses TRBV24-1 and TRBJ1-2; D not certain. Germline loops: CDR1 KGHDR, CDR2 SFDVKD. Deletions cut 2 bases from V and 1 base from J, with 10 bases between. The CDR3 loop spans 15 amino acids. The CDR3 loop is CATSDSPPDNYGYTF. The CDR3 DNA sequence: TGTGCCACCAGTGATTCCCCCCCCGATAACTATGGCTACACCTTC.

This clonotype occurred many times. The chain recombines TRBV20-1 with TRBJ1-2; D is perhaps TRBD1 (6 bases). V shed 3 bases and J shed 5 bases, with 19 bases lying between them. This CDR3 has 15 amino acids. From germline, CDR1 is DFQATT and CDR2 SNEGSKA (reference sequence). CDR3 sequence: CSARVTGFHPYGYTF. CDR3 coding DNA: TGCAGTGCTAGGGTCACAGGGTTCCACCCGTATGGCTACACCTTC.

There are many counts of this clonotype. The chain couples TRBV29-1 to TRBJ2-5; 8 positions match TRBD1. Losses at the gene ends were 2 bases for V and 0 bases for J; bases not matched to a gene: 8. Germline lookup yields CDR1 SQVTM and CDR2 ANQGSEA. The CDR3 is 16 residues long. For the CDR3, the DNA is TGCAGCGTTGAACAGGGGGCGCTAATCCACCAAGAGACCCAGTACTTC. Translation: CSVEQGALIHQETQYF.

This clonotype was counted many times. The chain is built from TRBV6-5 and TRBJ2-4; TRBD1 might be the D (6 bases). The germline gives CDR1 MNHEY, CDR2 SVGAGI. The CDR3 covers 13 residues. Trimming took 2 bases from V and 15 from J, leaving 17 bases between them. CDR3 DNA sequence: TGTGCCAGCAGTTACGCAAGGGGGTCTGGCCGGTACTTC. Translating gives CASSYARGSGRYF.

As to this clonotype: This likely stems from a read error, as it lies one base from a far larger clone. This chain joins TRBV11-2 and TRBJ2-5; possibly TRBD1 or TRBD2 for D (5 bases each). CDR3 length: 16 amino acids. CDR1 is SGHAT and CDR2 is FQNNGV in the germline V gene. Trimming took off 6 bases at V and 5 bases at J, with 22 bases between the two ends. The CDR3 protein is CASSPPSTGEGETQYF. For the CDR3, the DNA is TGTGCCAGCAGTCCCCCGAGCACCGGAGAGGGGGAGACCCAGTACTTC.

There are many counts of this clonotype. The chain carries TRBV7-2 and TRBJ1-2; 7 bases are shared with TRBD1. Losses at the gene ends were 4 bases for V and 0 bases for J; bases not matched to a gene: 5. Per the germline V gene, CDR1 is SGHTA and CDR2 is FQGNSA. This CDR3 is 15 amino acids long. In DNA, the CDR3 is TGTGCCAGCAGCTCACGGACAGGATCTAACTATGGCTACACCTTC. The encoded protein is CASSSRTGSNYGYTF.

The rearrangement links TRBV13 to TRBJ2-1; D not resolved. The CDR3 length is 17 residues. Germline V gene sequence: CDR1 PRHDT, CDR2 FYEKMQ (reference sequence). Trimming cost V 3 bases and J 0 bases, with 15 bases left between them. The CDR3 region is CASSLNNGLSSYNEQFF. CDR3 coding DNA: TGTGCCAGCAGCTTGAACAATGGGCTCAGCTCCTACAATGAGCAGTTCTTC. The full variable domain, with the rest looked up from reference TRBV13 and TRBJ2-1, is AAGVIQSPRHLIKEKRETATLKCYPIPRHDTVYWYQQGPGQDPQFLISFYEKMQSDKGSIPDRFSAQQFSDYHSELNMSSLELGDSALYFCASSLNNGLSSYNEQFFGPGTRLTVL.

This clonotype was observed a few times. This clone may be a read error of a much larger clone one base away. The J gene is TRBJ1-1, the V gene TRBV6-5; D remains ambiguous. The CDR3 runs 15 residues. Germline CDR1 and CDR2: MNHEY and SVGAGI. Trimming took off 4 bases at V and 4 bases at J, with 16 bases between the two ends. CDR3 DNA sequence: TGTGCCAGCAGTTGGACTCGGGGTCACACCACTGAAGCTTTCTTT. It codes for CASSWTRGHTTEAFF.